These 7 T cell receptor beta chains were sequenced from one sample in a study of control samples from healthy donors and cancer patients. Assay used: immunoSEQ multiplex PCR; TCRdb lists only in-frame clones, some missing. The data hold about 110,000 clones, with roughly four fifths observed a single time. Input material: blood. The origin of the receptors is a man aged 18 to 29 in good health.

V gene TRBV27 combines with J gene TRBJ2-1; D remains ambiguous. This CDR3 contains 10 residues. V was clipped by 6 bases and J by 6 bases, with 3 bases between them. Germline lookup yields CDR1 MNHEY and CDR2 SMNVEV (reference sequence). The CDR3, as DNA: TGTGCCAGCAGGGCCAATGAGCAGTTCTTC. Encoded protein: CASRANEQFF.

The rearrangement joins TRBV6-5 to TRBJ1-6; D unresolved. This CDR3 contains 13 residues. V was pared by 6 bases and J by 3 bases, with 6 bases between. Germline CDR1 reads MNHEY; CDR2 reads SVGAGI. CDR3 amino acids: CASRKGYNSPLHF. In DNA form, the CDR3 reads TGTGCCAGCAGAAAGGGCTATAATTCACCCCTCCACTTT.

This CDR3 is CASSMHSGGRNYGYTF. For the CDR3, the DNA is TGTGCCAGTAGTATGCACTCAGGGGGCAGAAACTATGGCTACACCTTC. The rearrangement uses TRBV19 and TRBJ1-2, with 8 bases lining up with TRBD1. Germline-derived CDR1 and CDR2 are LNHDA and SQIVND (reference sequence). V gave up 3 bases and J gave up 2 bases; unmatched junction bases: 8. CDR3 length: 16 residues.

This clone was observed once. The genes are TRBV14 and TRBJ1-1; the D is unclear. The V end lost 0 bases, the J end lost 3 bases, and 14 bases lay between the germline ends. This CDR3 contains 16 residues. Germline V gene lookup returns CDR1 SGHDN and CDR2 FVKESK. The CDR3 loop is CASSQDLRVLDTEAFF. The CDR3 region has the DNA TGTGCCAGCAGCCAAGATCTTAGGGTGTTGGACACTGAAGCTTTCTTT.

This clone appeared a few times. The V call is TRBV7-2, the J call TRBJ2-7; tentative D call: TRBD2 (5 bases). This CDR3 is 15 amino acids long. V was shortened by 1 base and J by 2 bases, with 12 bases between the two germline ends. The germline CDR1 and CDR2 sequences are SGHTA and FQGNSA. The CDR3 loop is CASSLGPGSAYEQYV. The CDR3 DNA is TGTGCCAGCAGCTTAGGACCGGGGAGCGCCTACGAGCAGTACGTC.

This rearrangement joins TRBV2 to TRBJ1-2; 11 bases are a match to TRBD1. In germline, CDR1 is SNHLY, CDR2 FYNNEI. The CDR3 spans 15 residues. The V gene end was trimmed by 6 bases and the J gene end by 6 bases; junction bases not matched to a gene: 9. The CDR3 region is CASRGTGGLSNGYTF. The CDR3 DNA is TGTGCCAGCAGGGGGACAGGGGGTTTATCAAATGGCTACACCTTC.

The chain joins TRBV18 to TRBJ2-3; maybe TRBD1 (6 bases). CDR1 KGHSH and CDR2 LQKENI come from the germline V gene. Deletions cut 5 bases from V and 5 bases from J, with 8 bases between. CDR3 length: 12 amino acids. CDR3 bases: TGTGCCAGCTCAGCAGGGGAAGATACGCAGTATTTT. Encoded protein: CASSAGEDTQYF. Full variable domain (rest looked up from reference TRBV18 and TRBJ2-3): NAGVMQNPRHLVRRRGQEARLRCSPMKGHSHVYWYRQLPEEGLKFMVYLQKENIIDESGMPKERFSAEFPKEGPSILRIQQVVRGDSAAYFCASSAGEDTQYFGPGTRLTVL.